These 7 T cell receptor beta chains came from one sample sequenced in a study of T cells in Graves' hyperthyroidism and ophthalmopathy. Amplified TCR beta CDR3 regions derived from RNA transcripts. With the HTBI primer set, the TCR CDR3 went through a first round of RT-PCR. One entry per CDR3 protein, called by TCRdb with MiXCR from the multiplex PCR reads. The sample lists 360,000 or so distinct CDR3 sequences, about a sixth occurring once. Sequenced sample: blood. The receptors originated from a woman in her 40s with Graves' ophthalmopathy.

This clonotype was picked up many times. The chain has TRBV6-1 and TRBJ2-7, with D maybe TRBD2 (6 bases). The ends were cut back, 5 bases at V and 4 bases at J, with 18 bases in the middle. CDR3 size: 15 residues. Looked up from germline, CDR1 is MNHNS and CDR2 is SASEGT. CDR3 bases: TGTGCCAGCAGTCCACGCGGGATAGCTCCTTACGAGCAGTACTTC. Its translation: CASSPRGIAPYEQYF.

In this sample, this clonotype turned up many times. This chain joins TRBV15 and TRBJ2-7; 10 positions match TRBD2. The germline gives CDR1 LNHNV, CDR2 YYDKDF (reference sequence). Trimming removed 0 bases from V and 5 bases from J; junction bases left unmatched: 10. The CDR3 extends over 17 amino acids. DNA for the CDR3: TGTGCCACCAGCAGAGAGTTACTAGCGGGGACCCTCGACGAGCAGTACTTC. Translating gives CATSRELLAGTLDEQYF.

The chain uses TRBV15 and TRBJ2-4; D possibly corresponds to TRBD2 (5 bases). The CDR3 is made up of 14 amino acids. CDR1 and CDR2 from the germline V gene are LNHNV and YYDKDF (reference sequence). V was cut by 1 base and J by 9 bases, with 13 bases left in between. The CDR3 protein is CATSRGTGITIQYF. DNA of the CDR3: TGTGCCACCAGCAGAGGGACTGGGATCACCATTCAGTACTTC.

Ten or more counts support this clonotype. CDR3 sequence (DNA): TGTGCCACCAGCAGGACGGACAGGGGGTCTGGGGCCAACGTCCTGACTTTC. Amino acid sequence: CATSRTDRGSGANVLTF. The chain combines TRBV15 with TRBJ2-6; 10 bases are a match to TRBD1. CDR3 length equals 17 residues. V was pared by 3 bases and J by 1 base, with 3 bases of the junction left unmatched. Germline V gene data show CDR1 as LNHNV and CDR2 as YYDKDF (reference sequence).

This clonotype occurred many times. This chain uses TRBV12-3 or TRBV12-4 with TRBJ2-2, with 7 bases matching TRBD2. CDR3 length equals 15 residues. The junction had 5 bases not matched to a gene; V was cut back by 6 bases and J by 1 base. The CDR3 loop is CASSPGGKNTGELFF. CDR3 DNA sequence: TGTGCCAGCAGCCCCGGGGGGAAGAACACCGGGGAGCTGTTTTTT.

V usage is TRBV7-2 and J usage is TRBJ2-7; 8 nucleotides line up with TRBD2. Trimming cost V 5 bases and J 3 bases; bases outside gene matches: 9. Germline lookup yields CDR1 SGHTA and CDR2 FQGNSA. CDR3 length equals 15 residues. CDR3 coding DNA: TGTGCCAGCAGCCCCAGCGGGGGCCAAAACTACGAGCAGTACTTC. Protein product: CASSPSGGQNYEQYF.

This clonotype showed up many times. The chain uses TRBV29-1 and TRBJ2-7; 7 bases match TRBD1. Germline loops: CDR1 SQVTM, CDR2 ANQGSEA. There are 11 residues in the CDR3. V dropped 6 bases and J dropped 7; count of bases not matched to a gene: 6. The CDR3 loop is CSVGKQGEQYF. The CDR3 nucleotides are TGCAGCGTGGGGAAACAGGGGGAGCAGTACTTC.